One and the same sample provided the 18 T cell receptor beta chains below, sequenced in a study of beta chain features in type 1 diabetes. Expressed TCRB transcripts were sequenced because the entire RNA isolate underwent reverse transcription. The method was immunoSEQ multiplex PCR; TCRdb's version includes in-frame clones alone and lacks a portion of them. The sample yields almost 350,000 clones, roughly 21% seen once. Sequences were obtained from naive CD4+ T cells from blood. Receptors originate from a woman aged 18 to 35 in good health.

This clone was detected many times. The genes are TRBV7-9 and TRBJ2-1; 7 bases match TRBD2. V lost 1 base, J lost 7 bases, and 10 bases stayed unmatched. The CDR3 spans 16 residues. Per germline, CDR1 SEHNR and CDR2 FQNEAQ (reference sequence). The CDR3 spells CASSLGFGGRGNEQFF. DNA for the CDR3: TGTGCCAGCAGCTTAGGATTTGGCGGGAGAGGTAATGAGCAGTTCTTC.

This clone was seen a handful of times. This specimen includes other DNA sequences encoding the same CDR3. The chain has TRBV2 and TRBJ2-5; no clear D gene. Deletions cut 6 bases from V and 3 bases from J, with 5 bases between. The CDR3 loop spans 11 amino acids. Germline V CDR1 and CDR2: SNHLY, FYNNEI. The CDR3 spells CASRSEETQYF. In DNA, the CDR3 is TGTGCCAGCAGGTCTGAAGAGACCCAGTACTTC.

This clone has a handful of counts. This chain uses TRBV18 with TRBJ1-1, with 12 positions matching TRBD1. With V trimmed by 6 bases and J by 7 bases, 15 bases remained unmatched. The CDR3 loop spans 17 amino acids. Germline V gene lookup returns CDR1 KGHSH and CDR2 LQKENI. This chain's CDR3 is CASSSGGGQGATIEAFF. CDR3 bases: TGTGCCAGCTCTTCAGGCGGGGGACAGGGGGCAACCATTGAAGCTTTCTTT.

The CDR3 here is CASSKGAGTGARNEQFF. In nucleotides, the CDR3 is TGTGCCAGCAGCAAAGGAGCAGGGACAGGGGCTAGGAATGAGCAGTTCTTC. The chain couples TRBV21-1 to TRBJ2-1; the table's D call TRBD1 went unverified against the DNA. TRBV21-1 is termed a pseudogene. The CDR3 sequence is 17 residues long.

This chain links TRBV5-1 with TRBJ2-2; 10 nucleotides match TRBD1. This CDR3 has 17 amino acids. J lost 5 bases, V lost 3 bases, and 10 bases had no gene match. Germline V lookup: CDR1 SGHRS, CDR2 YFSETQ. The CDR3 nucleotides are TGCGCCAGCAGCTGGGGCGGGACAGGGGCCTCTACCGGGGAGCTGTTTTTT. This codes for CASSWGGTGASTGELFF.

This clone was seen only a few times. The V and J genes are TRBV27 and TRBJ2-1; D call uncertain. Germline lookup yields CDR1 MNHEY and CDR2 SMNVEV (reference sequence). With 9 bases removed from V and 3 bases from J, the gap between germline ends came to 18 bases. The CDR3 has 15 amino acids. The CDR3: CASSLLDSLYNEQFF. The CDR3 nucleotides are TGTGCCAGTAGCCTTCTAGACTCCCTCTACAATGAGCAGTTCTTC.

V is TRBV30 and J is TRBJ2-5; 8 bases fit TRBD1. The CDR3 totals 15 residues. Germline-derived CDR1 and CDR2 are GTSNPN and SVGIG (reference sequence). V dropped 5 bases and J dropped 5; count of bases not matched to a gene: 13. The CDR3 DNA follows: TGTGCCTGGGTTGACAGGGGAGAAACACTGGAGACCCAGTACTTC. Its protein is CAWVDRGETLETQYF.

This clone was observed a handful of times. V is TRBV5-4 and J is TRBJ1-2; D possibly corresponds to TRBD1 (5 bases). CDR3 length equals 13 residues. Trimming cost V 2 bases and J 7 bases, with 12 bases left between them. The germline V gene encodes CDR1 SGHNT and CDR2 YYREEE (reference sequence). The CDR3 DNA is TGTGCCAGCAGCTTACCTATCAGGGTTGGCTACACCTTC. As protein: CASSLPIRVGYTF.

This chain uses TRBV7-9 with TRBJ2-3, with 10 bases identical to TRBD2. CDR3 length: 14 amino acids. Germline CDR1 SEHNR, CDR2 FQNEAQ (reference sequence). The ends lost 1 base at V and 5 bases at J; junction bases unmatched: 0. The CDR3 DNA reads TGTGCCAGCAGCTTAGGACTAGCGGGAGATACGCAGTATTTT. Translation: CASSLGLAGDTQYF.

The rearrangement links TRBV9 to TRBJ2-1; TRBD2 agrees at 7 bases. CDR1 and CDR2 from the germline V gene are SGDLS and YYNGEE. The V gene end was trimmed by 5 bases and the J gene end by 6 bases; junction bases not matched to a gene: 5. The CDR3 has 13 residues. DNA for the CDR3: TGTGCCAGCAGACCCCGGACTAGCAATGAGCAGTTCTTC. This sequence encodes CASRPRTSNEQFF.

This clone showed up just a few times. CDR3 in amino acids: CASSFLQSYEQYF. CDR3 DNA: TGCGCCAGCAGCTTTCTACAGTCCTACGAGCAGTACTTC. The rearrangement uses TRBV5-1 and TRBJ2-7; D not resolved. This CDR3 contains 13 residues. Trimming stripped 2 bases from V and 1 base from J, with 7 bases between. The germline V gene has CDR1 SGHRS and CDR2 YFSETQ.

The CDR3 loop is CAWIPRLAGGLLIGETQYF. The CDR3 nucleotides are TGTGCCTGGATCCCCAGACTAGCGGGAGGGCTCTTAATTGGGGAGACCCAGTACTTC. This rearrangement joins TRBV30 to TRBJ2-5, with 14 bases that match TRBD2. With 4 bases clipped from V and 5 bases from J, the junction kept 18 bases outside the gene matches. Per the germline V gene, CDR1 is GTSNPN and CDR2 is SVGIG (reference sequence). This CDR3 spans 19 amino acids.

CDR3 nucleotides: TGTGCCAGCAGTTACTCTTCAGGGGGCGAGGGCACTGAAGCTTTCTTT. It encodes CASSYSSGGEGTEAFF. This chain uses TRBV6-5 with TRBJ1-1, with 8 bases aligning to TRBD1. The CDR3 loop spans 16 amino acids. The V and J ends lost 0 bases and 4 bases, in that order; junction bases with no gene match: 7. Per the germline V gene, CDR1 is MNHEY and CDR2 is SVGAGI.

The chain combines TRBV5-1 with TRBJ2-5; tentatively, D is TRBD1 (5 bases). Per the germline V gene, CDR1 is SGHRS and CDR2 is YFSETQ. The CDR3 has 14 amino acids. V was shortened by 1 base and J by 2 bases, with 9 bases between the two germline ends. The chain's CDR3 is CASSLSQGQETQYF. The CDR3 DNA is TGCGCCAGCAGCTTGAGCCAGGGTCAAGAGACCCAGTACTTC.

CDR3: CASSATPGADTQYF. CDR3 nucleotides: TGTGCCAGCAGCGCAACTCCGGGGGCAGATACGCAGTATTTT. The chain has TRBV9 and TRBJ2-3, with D possibly TRBD2 on 6 matching bases. The CDR3 extends over 14 amino acids. The V end lost 3 bases, the J end lost 4 bases, and 12 bases lay between the germline ends. CDR1 is SGDLS and CDR2 is YYNGEE in the germline V gene.

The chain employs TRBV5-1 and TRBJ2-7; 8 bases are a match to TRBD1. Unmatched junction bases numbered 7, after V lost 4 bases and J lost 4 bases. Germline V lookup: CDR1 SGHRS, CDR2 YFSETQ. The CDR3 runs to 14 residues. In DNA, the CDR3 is TGCGCCAGCAGCGCCGGACAGGGAGTGTACGAGCAGTACTTC. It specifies CASSAGQGVYEQYF.

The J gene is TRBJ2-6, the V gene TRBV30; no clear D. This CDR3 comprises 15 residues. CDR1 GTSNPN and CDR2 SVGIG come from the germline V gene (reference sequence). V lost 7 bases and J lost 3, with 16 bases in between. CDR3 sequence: CASRKGSSGANVLTF. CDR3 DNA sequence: TGTGCCTCCAGAAAAGGTTCTAGTGGGGCCAACGTCCTGACTTTC.

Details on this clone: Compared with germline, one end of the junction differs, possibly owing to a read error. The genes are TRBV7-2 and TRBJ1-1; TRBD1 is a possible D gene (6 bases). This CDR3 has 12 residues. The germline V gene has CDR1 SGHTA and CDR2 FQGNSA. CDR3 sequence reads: CASSYARGGPTW. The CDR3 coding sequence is TGTGCCAGCAGCTACGCCAGAGGGGGACCGACCTGG.